Sequencing of this T cell receptor beta chain was carried out in a study of cytomegalovirus exposure and HLA in healthy donors. The CDR3 spans 13 residues. V gave up 3 bases and J gave up 4 bases; unmatched junction bases: 2. Per the germline V gene, CDR1 is SGDLS and CDR2 is YYNGEE. The sample holds one count of this clone. Use of 60 Vbeta and 13 Jbeta primers characterized the PCR. Method: immunoSEQ multiplex PCR; TCRdb's copy keeps in-frame clones and lacks some. The sample lists roughly 100,000 clones, 70% occurring once. Source material: PBMCs. This TCR came from a man aged 35 to 55 in good health and CMV-seropositive. The chain uses TRBV9 and TRBJ1-2, with 8 bases fitting TRBD1. This CDR3 reads CASSGGQGYGYTF. In nucleotides, the CDR3 is TGTGCCAGCAGCGGAGGACAGGGCTATGGCTACACCTTC.